This entry is about one TCR beta chain. The source of the sample is a study of control samples from healthy donors and cancer patients. The CDR3 runs to 14 residues. J was trimmed by 6 bases and V by 6 bases; bases with no gene match: 8. Germline values: CDR1 MNHEY, CDR2 SVGAGI. Repertoires were generated with immunoSEQ multiplex PCR, while TCRdb's copy carries only in-frame clones and drops some. The sample lists tens of thousands of clones, 70% to 90% occurring once. The receptor's source is a man aged 50 to 59 in good health. Sequencing was performed on blood. The chain uses TRBV6-5 and TRBJ1-1, with 9 bases lining up with TRBD1. CDR3 nucleotide sequence: TGTGCCAGCAGCCTACAGGGGGCTGTGTCTGAAGCTTTCTTT. Translation: CASSLQGAVSEAFF.